These 15 T cell receptor beta chains were all obtained from the same sample, sequenced in a study of persistence of HIV-infected CD4 T cells. The antigens these receptors bind are not known. The libraries were made with immunoSEQ version 4 in survey mode. Sequencing was performed with immunoSEQ multiplex PCR; in TCRdb, only in-frame clones are kept and a portion is missing. This sample has 50,000 to 65,000 clones, with more than 70% found just once. Overlapping HIV-1 Gag 15-mer peptides at roughly 1 ug per peptide per mL were used. Sorted nonresponding memory CD4+ T cells were CD40L-negative, CD69-negative, CD45RO-high. The sequencing here drew on CD4+ T cells sorted from PBMCs after approximately 20-hour stimulation, taken from a patient who received antiretroviral therapy. The origin of the receptors is an adult man with HIV who was CMV-seropositive.

This chain connects TRBV6-5 to TRBJ1-4; 7 nucleotides line up with TRBD1. From germline, CDR1 is MNHEY and CDR2 SVGAGI. The CDR3 has 15 residues. Germline trimming cut 6 bases from V and 0 bases from J; bases unmatched to any gene: 4. The CDR3 spells CASSRDRSTNEKLFF. The CDR3 bases are TGTGCCAGCAGCAGGGACAGATCAACTAATGAAAAACTGTTTTTT.

The chain links TRBV7-2 to TRBJ1-1, with D perhaps matching TRBD1 (6 bases). Germline V lookup: CDR1 SGHTA, CDR2 FQGNSA. V was cut by 6 bases and J by 1 base, with 9 bases left in between. The CDR3 runs 13 residues. The CDR3 sequence: CASRKQGNTEAFF. DNA of the CDR3: TGTGCCAGCAGAAAACAGGGGAACACTGAAGCTTTCTTT. The whole variable domain, remainder taken from reference TRBV7-2 and TRBJ1-1, is GAGVSQSPSNKVTEKGKDVELRCDPISGHTALYWYRQSLGQGLEFLIYFQGNSAPDKSGLPSDRFSAERTGGSVSTLTIQRTQQEDSAVYLCASRKQGNTEAFFGQGTRLTVV.

The genes are TRBV7-8 and TRBJ2-1, with D tentatively TRBD1 (7 bases). V gave up 5 bases and J gave up 5 bases, with 16 bases separating them. This CDR3 comprises 15 residues. Germline V lookup: CDR1 SGHVS, CDR2 FQNEAQ. Here the CDR3 reads CASSHRDSGHNEQFF. CDR3 sequence (DNA): TGTGCCAGCAGCCACCGGGACAGCGGGCACAATGAGCAGTTCTTC.

The rearrangement joins TRBV19 to TRBJ1-2, with TRBD1 matching over 8 bases. CDR3 length: 14 amino acids. J was trimmed by 2 bases and V by 7 bases; bases with no gene match: 6. Germline lookup yields CDR1 LNHDA and CDR2 SQIVND (reference sequence). This CDR3 is CASNKDRANYGYTF. In DNA form, the CDR3 reads TGTGCCAGTAATAAGGACAGGGCCAACTATGGCTACACCTTC.

With regard to this clone: Other DNA sequences from this sample encode an identical CDR3 as well. In DNA, the CDR3 is TGTGCCAGCAGCTCGGGCTCCTCTGGAAACACCATATATTTT. Its protein is CASSSGSSGNTIYF. V is TRBV7-9 and J is TRBJ1-3; D is unclear. V was trimmed by 4 bases and J by 0 bases, leaving 7 bases between them. Germline-derived CDR1 and CDR2 are SEHNR and FQNEAQ (reference sequence). The CDR3 contains 14 residues.

This sequence joins TRBV29-1 and TRBJ1-1; weak D call: TRBD1 (6 bases). Germline loops: CDR1 SQVTM, CDR2 ANQGSEA. The CDR3 extends over 15 amino acids. Trimming pared 4 bases from V and 3 bases from J, leaving 18 bases between. Written as DNA, the CDR3 is TGCAGCGTTGTCTTCCCAGGGGCCCTTTACACTGAAGCTTTCTTT. Protein: CSVVFPGALYTEAFF.

This clone was recorded a few times. The chain combines TRBV19 with TRBJ2-3, with 7 bases aligning to TRBD1. This CDR3 is built from 19 residues. After removal of 6 bases from V and 0 bases from J, the junction contained 18 bases not matched to a gene. CDR1 and CDR2 from the germline V gene are LNHDA and SQIVND (reference sequence). This CDR3 reads CASRSSRQGEGRSTDTQYF. The CDR3 DNA reads as TGTGCCAGTAGAAGCAGTAGGCAGGGGGAAGGAAGGAGCACAGATACGCAGTATTTT.

The chain has TRBV27 and TRBJ1-6, with D maybe TRBD1 (5 bases). The ends were cut back, 3 bases at V and 10 bases at J, with 22 bases in the middle. The CDR3 is made up of 17 amino acids. The germline gives CDR1 MNHEY, CDR2 SMNVEV (reference sequence). The CDR3 sequence is CASSLWDPGTLGSPLHF. CDR3 nucleotides: TGTGCCAGCAGTTTGTGGGACCCGGGCACTTTAGGGTCACCCCTCCACTTT.

V and J are TRBV6-1 and TRBJ1-1; D is unresolved. Trimming removed 2 bases from V and 0 bases from J, with 7 bases in between. There are 14 residues in the CDR3. Germline V gives CDR1 MNHNS, CDR2 SASEGT. Here the CDR3 DNA reads TGTGCCAGCAGTGAACAATTTATGAACACTGAAGCTTTCTTT. The encoded protein is CASSEQFMNTEAFF.

This clone appeared once. The chain is built from TRBV6-5 and TRBJ1-1, with 9 bases matching TRBD1. Germline V CDR1 and CDR2: MNHEY, SVGAGI. The CDR3 contains 12 residues. V dropped 4 bases and J dropped 8; count of bases not matched to a gene: 2. CDR3 amino acids: CASSWGTGEAFF. The DNA of the CDR3 is TGTGCCAGCAGTTGGGGGACAGGGGAAGCTTTCTTT.

The CDR3 here is CASSLKTRKLFF. The CDR3 DNA reads TGTGCCAGCAGTTTAAAGACTCGAAAACTGTTTTTT. The chain is built from TRBV12-3 or TRBV12-4 and TRBJ1-4; D gene ambiguous. CDR3 length: 12 residues. V shed 2 bases and J shed 10 bases, with 8 bases lying between them.

This chain links TRBV28 with TRBJ1-5, with D tentatively TRBD1 (5 bases). Germline lookup yields CDR1 MDHEN and CDR2 SYDVKM. V shed 3 bases and J shed 0 bases, with 15 bases lying between them. The CDR3 length is 17 residues. The CDR3 bases are TGTGCCAGCAGTTTGCGAACAGGCACTTATAGCAATCAGCCCCAGCATTTT. Translating it yields CASSLRTGTYSNQPQHF. Looking up the rest from reference TRBV28 and TRBJ1-5 gives the full variable domain: DVKVTQSSRYLVKRTGEKVFLECVQDMDHENMFWYRQDPGLGLRLIYFSYDVKMKEKGDIPEGYSVSREKKERFSLILESASTNQTSMYLCASSLRTGTYSNQPQHFGDGTRLSIL.

The chain is built from TRBV28 and TRBJ1-5; 7 nucleotides agree with TRBD1. The CDR3 covers 13 residues. V was pared by 4 bases and J by 7 bases, with 4 bases of the junction left unmatched. CDR1 is MDHEN and CDR2 is SYDVKM in the germline V gene. The CDR3 DNA is TGTGCCAGCAGTTACGACAGGGTCCAGCCCCAGCATTTT. It translates to CASSYDRVQPQHF. Full variable domain (remainder filled in from reference TRBV28 and TRBJ1-5): DVKVTQSSRYLVKRTGEKVFLECVQDMDHENMFWYRQDPGLGLRLIYFSYDVKMKEKGDIPEGYSVSREKKERFSLILESASTNQTSMYLCASSYDRVQPQHFGDGTRLSIL.

J is TRBJ2-7 and V is TRBV29-1; 9 bases are shared with TRBD1. Germline V gene data show CDR1 as SQVTM and CDR2 as ANQGSEA. CDR3 length equals 12 residues. After removal of 6 bases from V and 3 bases from J, the junction contained 3 bases not matched to a gene. CDR3 nucleotides: TGCAGCGTGCGACAGGGGGGCTACGAGCAGTACTTC. Translated, it gives CSVRQGGYEQYF.

V gene TRBV27 combines with J gene TRBJ2-3; 7 bases agree with TRBD1. J was trimmed by 0 bases and V by 3 bases; bases with no gene match: 3. The CDR3 spans 15 residues. CDR1 is MNHEY, CDR2 SMNVEV, per germline (reference sequence). CDR3 region: CASSFTGVSTDTQYF. The CDR3 nucleotides read TGTGCCAGCAGTTTCACAGGGGTGAGCACAGATACGCAGTATTTT.